A selection of T cell receptor beta chains follows, all from one sample in a study of OX40 agonist ivuxolimab in advanced cancers. Sequencing used immunoSEQ multiplex PCR; TCRdb keeps in-frame clones, though not all of them. This repertoire shows tens of thousands of clones, approximately 87% found once; its top ten account for roughly 1.8%. The sample consisted of CD4+ or CD8+ T cells sorted from blood, taken in a trial of the OX40 agonist ivuxolimab. The receptor set was obtained from an adult with an advanced solid tumor such as melanoma, head and neck, liver or kidney cancer. The CDR3 runs from the conserved cysteine through the conserved F or W.

J: TRBJ1-1; length: 15; V: TRBV4-3; CDR3: CASSRGTTGGTEAFF
J: TRBJ1-1; length: 13; V: TRBV4-1; CDR3: CASSQVDGREAFF
J: TRBJ1-2; length: 14; V: TRBV6-6; CDR3: CASSAGTGRQGYTF
J: TRBJ2-1; length: 15; V: TRBV28; CDR3: CASRPSGQSYNEQFF
J: TRBJ2-1; length: 15; V: TRBV18; CDR3: CASSPEESWGNEQFF
J: TRBJ1-5; length: 14; V: TRBV4-1; CDR3: CASSQDPLWQPQHF
J: TRBJ2-5; length: 15; V: TRBV5-1; CDR3: CASSLASRVVETQYF
J: TRBJ1-4; length: 15; V: TRBV19; CDR3: CASNGLYTTNEKLFF
J: TRBJ1-3; length: 16; V: TRBV5-1; CDR3: CASSLGQGTSGNTIYF
J: TRBJ2-1; length: 13; V: TRBV7-2; CDR3: CASSLARANEQFF
J: TRBJ1-2; length: 13; V: TRBV28; CDR3: CASSRTGSYGYTF
J: TRBJ2-3; length: 14; V: TRBV29-1; CDR3: CSVDWEWGTDTQYF
J: TRBJ2-3; length: 16; V: TRBV15; CDR3: CATSRGTSGVTDTQYF
J: TRBJ2-3; length: 16; V: TRBV5-1; CDR3: CASSLATGRSTDTQYF
J: TRBJ2-7; length: 16; V: TRBV6-6; CDR3: CASSQELAGAGYEQYF